This T cell receptor (beta chain) was documented in a study of T-cell memory formation after mild COVID-19. TCRdb redid the calling of the 5' RACE reads with MiXCR, one entry per CDR3 protein. The table shows approximately 350,000 distinct CDR3 sequences, with 10% to 15% occurring only once. From germline, CDR1 is SGHRS and CDR2 YFSETQ. This CDR3 has 13 residues. V dropped 7 bases and J dropped 2 bases, with 11 bases sitting between them. The V call is TRBV5-1, the J call TRBJ2-3, with D hard to call. The receptor's source is a young man who had mild COVID-19 (a few samples of this study predate the infection). Cell type and time point are not known. Source material: PBMCs or a T cell subset sorted from them (not recorded which). CDR3 in DNA: TGCGCCAGCTCGGGTGGCTACACAGATACGCAGTATTTT. Its translation is CASSGGYTDTQYF.